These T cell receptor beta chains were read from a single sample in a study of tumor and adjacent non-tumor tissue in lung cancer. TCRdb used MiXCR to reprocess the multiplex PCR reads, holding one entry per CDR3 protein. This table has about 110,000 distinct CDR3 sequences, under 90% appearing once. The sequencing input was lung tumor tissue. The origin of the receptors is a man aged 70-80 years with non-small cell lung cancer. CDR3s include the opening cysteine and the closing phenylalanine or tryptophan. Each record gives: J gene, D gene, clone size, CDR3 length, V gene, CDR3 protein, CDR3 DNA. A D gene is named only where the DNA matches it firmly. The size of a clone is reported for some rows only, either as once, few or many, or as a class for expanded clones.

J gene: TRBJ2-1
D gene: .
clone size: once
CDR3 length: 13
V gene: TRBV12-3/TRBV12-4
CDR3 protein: CVSSLVSGSQQFF
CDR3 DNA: TGTGTCAGCAGTTTAGTTTCTGGGAGCCAGCAGTTCTTC

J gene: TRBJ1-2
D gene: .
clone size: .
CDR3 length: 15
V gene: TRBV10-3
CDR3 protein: CAISESGRGPYGCTF
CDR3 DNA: TGTGCCATCAGTGAGTCTGGGAGAGGCCCCTATGGCTGCACCTTC

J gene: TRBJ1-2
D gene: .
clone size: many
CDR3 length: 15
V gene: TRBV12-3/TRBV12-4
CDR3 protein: CASSLYVGGNYGYTF
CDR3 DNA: TGTGCCAGCAGTTTGTACGTAGGGGGAAACTATGGCTACACCTTC

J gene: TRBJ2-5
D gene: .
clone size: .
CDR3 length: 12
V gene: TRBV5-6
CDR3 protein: CASGYIEETQYF
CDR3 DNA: TGTGCCAGCGGCTACATAGAAGAGACCCAATACTTC

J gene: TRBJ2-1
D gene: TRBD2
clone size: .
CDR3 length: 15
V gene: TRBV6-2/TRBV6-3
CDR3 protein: CVSGPGLGNTNEQFF
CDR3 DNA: TGTGTCAGCGGTCCGGGACTAGGCAATACGAATGAGCAGTTCTTC

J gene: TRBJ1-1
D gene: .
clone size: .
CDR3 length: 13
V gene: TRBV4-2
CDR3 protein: CASSQDRGLEVFF
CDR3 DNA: TGTGCCAGCAGCCAAGATCGAGGTCTTGAAGTTTTCTTT

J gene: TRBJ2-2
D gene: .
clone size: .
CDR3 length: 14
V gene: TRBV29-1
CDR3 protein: CSANRDMYTGELIF
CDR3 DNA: TGCAGCGCCAACCGGGACATGTACACCGGGGAGCTGATTTTC

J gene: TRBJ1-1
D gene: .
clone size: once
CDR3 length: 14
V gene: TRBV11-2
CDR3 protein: CVSTRGGGNTEAFF
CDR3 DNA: TGTGTCAGCACTAGGGGAGGGGGGAACACTGAAGCTTTCTTT

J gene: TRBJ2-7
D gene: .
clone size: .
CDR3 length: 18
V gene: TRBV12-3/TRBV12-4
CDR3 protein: CASSFWGEGEIGSYEQYF
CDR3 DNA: TGTGCCAGCAGTTTTTGGGGGGAGGGGGAGATCGGGTCCTACGAGCAGTACTTC

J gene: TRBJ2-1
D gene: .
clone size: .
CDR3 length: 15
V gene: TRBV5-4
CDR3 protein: CASSFRGRVGNKQFF
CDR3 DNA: TGTGCCAGTAGCTTTCGGGGCAGGGTGGGGAATAAGCAGTTCTTC

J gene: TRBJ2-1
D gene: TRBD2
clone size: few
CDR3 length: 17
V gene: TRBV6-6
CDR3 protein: CASSNPGLAGGLGEQFF
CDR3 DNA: TGTGCCAGCAGTAACCCGGGACTAGCGGGAGGCCTAGGTGAACAGTTCTTC

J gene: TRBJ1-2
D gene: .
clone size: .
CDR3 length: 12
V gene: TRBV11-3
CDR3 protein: CASTSIGDLVTF
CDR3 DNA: TGTGCCAGCACCTCAATAGGGGACCTGGTCACCTTC

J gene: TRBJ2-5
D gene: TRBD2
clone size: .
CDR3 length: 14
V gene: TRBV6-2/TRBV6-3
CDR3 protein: CASTLAGAIDTQNF
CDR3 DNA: TGTGCCAGCACCTTAGCGGGAGCGATAGATACCCAGAACTTC

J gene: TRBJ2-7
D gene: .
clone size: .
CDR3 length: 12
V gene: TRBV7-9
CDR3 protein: CTSSSGVTTKYF
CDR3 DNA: TGTACCAGCAGCTCCGGCGTGACAACAAAGTACTTC

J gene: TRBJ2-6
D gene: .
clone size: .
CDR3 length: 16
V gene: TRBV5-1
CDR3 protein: CASIRYTSSGANVLTF
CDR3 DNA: TGCGCCAGCATCCGTTACACGAGCTCTGGGGCCAACGTCCTGACTTTC

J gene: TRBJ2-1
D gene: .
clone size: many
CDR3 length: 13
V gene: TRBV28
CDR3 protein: CASEGGRLHEQFF
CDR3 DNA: TGTGCCAGCGAGGGGGGTCGGTTACATGAGCAGTTCTTC

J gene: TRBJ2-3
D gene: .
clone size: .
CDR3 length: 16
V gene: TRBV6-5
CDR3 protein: CASTPSYRVNTDTLYF
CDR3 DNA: TGTGCCAGCACTCCCAGCTACAGGGTGAACACAGATACGCTGTATTTT

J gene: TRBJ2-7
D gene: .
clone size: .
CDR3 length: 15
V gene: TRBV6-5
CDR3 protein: CAVGRRLTGSYEQQF
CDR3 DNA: TGTGCCGTCGGAAGGAGACTAACAGGTTCTTACGAGCAGCAGTTC

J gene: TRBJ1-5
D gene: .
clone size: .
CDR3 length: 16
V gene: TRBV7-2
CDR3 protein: CAGSLFFVEGNQPQHF
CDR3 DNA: TGTGCCGGCAGTTTATTCTTCGTGGAGGGTAATCAGCCCCAGCATTTT

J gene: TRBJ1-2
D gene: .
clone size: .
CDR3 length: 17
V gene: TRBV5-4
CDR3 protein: CASSSGEREQGPHGYTF
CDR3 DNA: TGTGCCAGCAGCTCGGGGGAGAGGGAACAGGGACCCCATGGCTACACCTTC

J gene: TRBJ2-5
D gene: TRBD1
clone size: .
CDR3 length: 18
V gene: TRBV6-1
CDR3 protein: CASSRLNAGTGRQETQYF
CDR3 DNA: TGTGCCAGCAGTCGACTGAACGCCGGGACAGGGAGACAAGAGACCCAGTACTTC

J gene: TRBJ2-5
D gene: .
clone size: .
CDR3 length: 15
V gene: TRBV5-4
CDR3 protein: CAISLVTVELGTQYF
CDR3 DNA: TGTGCCATCAGCTTGGTGACTGTGGAACTCGGGACCCAGTACTTC

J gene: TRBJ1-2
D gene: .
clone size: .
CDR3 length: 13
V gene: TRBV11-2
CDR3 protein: CANSLGPADGYTF
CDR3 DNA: TGTGCCAACAGCTTGGGGCCGGCTGATGGCTATACCTTC

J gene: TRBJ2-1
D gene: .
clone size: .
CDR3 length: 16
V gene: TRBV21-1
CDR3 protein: CASSKEGGRVNNEQFF
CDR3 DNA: TGTGCCAGCAGCAAAGAGGGCGGGCGGGTAAACAATGAGCAGTTCTTC

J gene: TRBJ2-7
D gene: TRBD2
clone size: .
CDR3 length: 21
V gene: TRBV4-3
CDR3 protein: CASGQARNSKGQAGGSYEQYF
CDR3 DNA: TGCGCCAGCGGCCAAGCCCGTAACTCAAAAGGACAAGCGGGAGGCTCCTACGAGCAGTACTTC

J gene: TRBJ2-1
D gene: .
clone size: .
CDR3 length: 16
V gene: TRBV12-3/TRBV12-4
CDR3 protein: CASSTGTGISHNEQFF
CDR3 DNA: TGTGCCAGCAGTACCGGAACAGGTATCTCCCACAATGAGCAGTTCTTC

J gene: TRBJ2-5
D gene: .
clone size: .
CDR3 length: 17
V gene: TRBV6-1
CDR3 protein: CASSDSFLAGGKETQYF
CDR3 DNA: TGTGCCAGCAGTGACTCCTTTCTAGCAGGAGGCAAAGAGACCCAGTACTTC

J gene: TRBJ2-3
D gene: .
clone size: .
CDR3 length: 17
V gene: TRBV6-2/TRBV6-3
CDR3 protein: CASSYTMIVGHHDTQYF
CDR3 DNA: TGTGCCAGCAGTTACACGATGATAGTAGGCCACCATGATACGCAGTATTTT

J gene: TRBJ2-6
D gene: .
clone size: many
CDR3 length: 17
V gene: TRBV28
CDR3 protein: CASSLLGKTSGANVLTF
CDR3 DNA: TGTGCCAGCAGCCTTCTAGGAAAGACCTCTGGGGCCAACGTCCTGACTTTC

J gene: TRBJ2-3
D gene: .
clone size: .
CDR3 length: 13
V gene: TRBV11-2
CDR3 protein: CASSLGGIDMQYF
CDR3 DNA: TGTGCTAGCAGCTTAGGCGGCATAGATATGCAGTATTTT

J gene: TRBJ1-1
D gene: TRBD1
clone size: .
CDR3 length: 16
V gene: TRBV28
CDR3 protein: CATTHSLRGLNTEAFF
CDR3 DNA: TGTGCCACCACCCATTCACTCAGGGGGCTCAACACCGAAGCTTTCTTT

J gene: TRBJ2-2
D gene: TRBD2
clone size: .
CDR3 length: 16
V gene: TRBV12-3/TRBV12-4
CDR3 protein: CTSSLAGGQNTGDLFF
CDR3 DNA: TGTACCAGCAGTCTCGCGGGGGGGCAAAACACAGGGGACCTGTTTTTT

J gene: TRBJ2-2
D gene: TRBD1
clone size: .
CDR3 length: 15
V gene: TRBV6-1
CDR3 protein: CASLTRGILPGELFF
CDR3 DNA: TGTGCCAGCCTTACCAGGGGGATCTTGCCTGGTGAGCTGTTTTTT

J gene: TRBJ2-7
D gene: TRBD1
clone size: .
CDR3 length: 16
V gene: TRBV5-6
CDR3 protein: CASSSVVRDRAYEQYF
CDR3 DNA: TGTGCCAGTAGCTCTGTTGTCCGGGACAGGGCCTACGAGCAGTACTTC

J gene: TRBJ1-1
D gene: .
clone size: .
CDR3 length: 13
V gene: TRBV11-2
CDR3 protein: CVSKSSGGRVAFF
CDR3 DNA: TGTGTCAGCAAATCTTCGGGGGGGCGCGTTGCTTTCTTT

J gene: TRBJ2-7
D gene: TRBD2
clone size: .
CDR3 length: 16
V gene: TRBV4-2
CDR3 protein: CAGSPLGLAGGKEQYF
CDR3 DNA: TGTGCCGGCAGCCCACTGGGATTAGCGGGAGGAAAGGAGCAGTACTTC

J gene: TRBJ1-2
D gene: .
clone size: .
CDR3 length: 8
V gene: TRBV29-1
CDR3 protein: CSVEGNTF
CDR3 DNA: TGCAGCGTTGAAGGGAACACCTTC

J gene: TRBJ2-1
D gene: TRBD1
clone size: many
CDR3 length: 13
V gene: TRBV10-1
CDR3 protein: CASSEGQGPEQFF
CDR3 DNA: TGCGCCAGCAGTGAGGGACAGGGACCTGAGCAGTTCTTC

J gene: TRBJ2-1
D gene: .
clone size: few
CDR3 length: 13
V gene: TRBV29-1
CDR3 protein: CSVVDLGVREQFF
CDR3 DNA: TGCAGCGTTGTAGATCTGGGGGTTCGTGAGCAATTCTTC

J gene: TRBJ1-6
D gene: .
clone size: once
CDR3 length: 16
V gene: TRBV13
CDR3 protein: CASSLPRAEGDSPLHF
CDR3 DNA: TGTGCCAGCAGCTTGCCCAGGGCCGAGGGGGATTCACCCCTCCACTTT

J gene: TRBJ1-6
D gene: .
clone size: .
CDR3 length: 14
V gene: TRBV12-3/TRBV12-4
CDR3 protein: CTSSQTVYNSRLHF
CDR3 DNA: TGTACCAGCAGTCAGACAGTCTATAATTCACGCCTCCACTTT

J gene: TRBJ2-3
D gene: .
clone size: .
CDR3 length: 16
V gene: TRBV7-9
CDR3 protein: CDSSLALSTSTDTQYF
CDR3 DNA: TGTGACAGCAGCTTAGCCTTAAGCACTAGCACAGATACGCAGTATTTT

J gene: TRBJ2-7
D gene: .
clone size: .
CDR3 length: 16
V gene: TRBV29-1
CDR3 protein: CNVDGLVGPLSYEQYF
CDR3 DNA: TGCAACGTTGACGGGCTAGTGGGGCCCCTTTCCTACGAGCAGTACTTC

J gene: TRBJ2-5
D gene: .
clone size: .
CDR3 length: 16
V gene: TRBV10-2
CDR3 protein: CATQGGATMGGETQYF
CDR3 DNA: TGCGCCACCCAGGGCGGTGCAACGATGGGTGGGGAGACCCAGTATTTC

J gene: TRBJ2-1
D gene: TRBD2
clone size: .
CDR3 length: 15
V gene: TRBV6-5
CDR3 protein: CASSYLGSSGRAAFF
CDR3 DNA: TGTGCTAGCAGTTACCTTGGCAGTAGCGGGAGGGCGGCGTTCTTC

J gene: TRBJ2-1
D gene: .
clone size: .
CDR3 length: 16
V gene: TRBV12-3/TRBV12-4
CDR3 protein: CASSWGGWSRGNEQFF
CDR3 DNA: TGTGCTAGCAGTTGGGGGGGTTGGAGCAGGGGGAATGAGCAGTTCTTC

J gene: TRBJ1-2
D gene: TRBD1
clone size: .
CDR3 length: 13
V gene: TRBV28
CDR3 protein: CASSFDRVLSYNF
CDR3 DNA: TGTGCCAGCAGTTTTGACAGGGTACTAAGCTACAACTTC

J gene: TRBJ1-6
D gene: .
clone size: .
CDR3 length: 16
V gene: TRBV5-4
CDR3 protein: CVYSYLPGHLNSPLHF
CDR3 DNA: TGTGTCTACAGCTACTTACCGGGACACCTTAATTCACCCCTCCACTTT

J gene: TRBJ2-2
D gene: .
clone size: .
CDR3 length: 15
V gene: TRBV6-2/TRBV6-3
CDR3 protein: CASSPGTRDTGELFF
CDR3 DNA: TGCGCCAGCAGTCCCGGGACAAGGGACACCGGGGAGCTGTTTTTT

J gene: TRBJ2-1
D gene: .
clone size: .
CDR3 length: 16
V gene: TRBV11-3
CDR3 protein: CANSLDPTGGRGEQLF
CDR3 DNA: TGTGCCAACAGTTTAGATCCCACGGGGGGCAGGGGTGAGCAGTTATTC

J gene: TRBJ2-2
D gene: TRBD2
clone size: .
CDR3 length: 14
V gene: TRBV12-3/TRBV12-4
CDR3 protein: CASNWTSGWRELFF
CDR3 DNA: TGTGCCAGCAACTGGACTAGCGGGTGGAGGGAGCTGTTTTTT

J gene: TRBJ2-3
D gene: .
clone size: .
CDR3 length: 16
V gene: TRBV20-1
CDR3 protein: CNAPRASGGLTDTQYF
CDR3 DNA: TGCAATGCTCCCCGGGCTAGTGGGGGCCTCACAGATACGCAGTATTTT

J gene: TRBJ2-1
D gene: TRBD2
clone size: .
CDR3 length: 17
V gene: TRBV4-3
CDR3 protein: CASSQDPAGAEYNEQSF
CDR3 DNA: TGCGCCAGCAGCCAGGACCCAGCGGGAGCTGAATATAATGAGCAGTCCTTC

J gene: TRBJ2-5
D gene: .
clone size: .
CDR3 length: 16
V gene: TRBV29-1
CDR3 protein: CSSKPYFQTGQGTQYF
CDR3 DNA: TGCAGCTCCAAGCCATACTTCCAGACAGGTCAAGGGACCCAGTACTTC

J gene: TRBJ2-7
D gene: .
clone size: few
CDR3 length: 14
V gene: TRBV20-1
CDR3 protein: CSARQRLGSYEHYF
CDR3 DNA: TGCAGTGCGAGACAGAGATTGGGCTCCTACGAGCACTACTTC